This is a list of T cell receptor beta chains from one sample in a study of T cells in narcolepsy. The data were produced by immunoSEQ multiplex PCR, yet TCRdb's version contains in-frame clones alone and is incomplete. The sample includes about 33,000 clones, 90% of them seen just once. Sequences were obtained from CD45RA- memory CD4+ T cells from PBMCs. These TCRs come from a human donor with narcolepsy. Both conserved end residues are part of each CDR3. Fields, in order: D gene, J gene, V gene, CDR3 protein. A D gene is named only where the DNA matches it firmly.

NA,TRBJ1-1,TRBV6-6,CASSYEGNTEAFF
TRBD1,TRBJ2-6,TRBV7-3,CASSFGTGGAGANVLTF
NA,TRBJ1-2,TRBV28,CASSLTGQSWGYTF
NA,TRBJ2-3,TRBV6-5,CASRSGTQISDTQYF
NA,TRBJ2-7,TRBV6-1,CASSEARETGQYF
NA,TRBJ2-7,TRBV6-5,CASTGQSYEQYF
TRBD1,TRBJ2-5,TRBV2,CASRRQGRETQYF
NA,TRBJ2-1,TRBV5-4,CASSLEGESNNEQFF
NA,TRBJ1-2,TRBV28,CASLSGGRSIDGYTF
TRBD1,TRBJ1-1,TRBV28,CASITRDRGPTEAFF
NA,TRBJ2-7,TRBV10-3,CAAGAGPSSYEQYF
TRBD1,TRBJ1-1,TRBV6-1,CASSRGQGRTEAFF
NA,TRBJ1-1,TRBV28,CASRAAMNTEAFF
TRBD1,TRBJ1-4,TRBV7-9,CASSQGQGREKLFF
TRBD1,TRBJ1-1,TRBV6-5,CASSRGQGVGNEAFF
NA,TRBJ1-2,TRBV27,CASSPERRTYGYTF
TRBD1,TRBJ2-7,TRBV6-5,CASSSTGSSYEQYF
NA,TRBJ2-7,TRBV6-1,CARDGGGGGHEQYF
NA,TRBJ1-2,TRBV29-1,CSVAGTIDGYTF
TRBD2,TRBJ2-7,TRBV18,CASSPISGSSYEQYF
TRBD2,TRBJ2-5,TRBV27,CASAYIGLAGDQETQYF
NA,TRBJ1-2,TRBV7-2,CASSSPARPYGYTF
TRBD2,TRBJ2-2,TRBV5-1,CASSDTGGAGELFF
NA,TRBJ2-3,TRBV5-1,CASSPMRGAGTDTQYF
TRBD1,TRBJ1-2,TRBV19,CASSVGQGNYGYTF
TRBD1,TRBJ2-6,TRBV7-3,CASSITGAGANVLTF
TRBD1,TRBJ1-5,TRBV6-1,CASSEALAGGYQPQHF
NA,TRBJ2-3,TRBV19,CASTTDSKDTQYF
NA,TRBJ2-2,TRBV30,CAWGTGGNTGELFF
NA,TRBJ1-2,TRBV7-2,CASSLSQGGTDGYTF
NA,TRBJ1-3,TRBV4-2,CASSQVASSGNTIYF
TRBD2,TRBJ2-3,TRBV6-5,CASSYITSGSTDTQYF
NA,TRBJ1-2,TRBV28,CASSKALNNYGYTF
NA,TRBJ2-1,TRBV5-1,CASSLVAGSNEQFF
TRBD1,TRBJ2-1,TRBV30,CAWSPGGSSYNEQFF
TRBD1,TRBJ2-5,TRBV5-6,CASSQLGQTQETQYF
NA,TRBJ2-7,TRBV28,CASETGGVVNEQYF
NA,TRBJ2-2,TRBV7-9,CASSPFAGTTQTNTGELFF
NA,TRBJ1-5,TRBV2,CASSEGDENQPQHF
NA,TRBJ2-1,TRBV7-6,CASSKTSNSYNEQFF
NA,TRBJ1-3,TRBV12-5,CASGLVRGGGFSGNTVYF
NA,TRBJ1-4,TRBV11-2,CASSLGWGSEKLFF
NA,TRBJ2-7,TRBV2,CASGDLSYEQYF
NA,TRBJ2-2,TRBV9,CASSADSYTGELFF
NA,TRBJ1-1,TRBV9,CASSVGGGGTEAFF
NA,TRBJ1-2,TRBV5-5,CASSLEGRVYGYTF
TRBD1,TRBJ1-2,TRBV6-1,CASNTGTGNYGYTF
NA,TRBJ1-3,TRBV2,CASRRLLDRHSGNTIYF
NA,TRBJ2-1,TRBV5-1,CASSPGQRNNEQFF
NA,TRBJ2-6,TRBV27,CASSLKEGYGANVLTF
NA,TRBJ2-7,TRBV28,CASSLQMRNYEQYF
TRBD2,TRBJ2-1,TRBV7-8,CASSLIVQRGDNEQFF
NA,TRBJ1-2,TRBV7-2,CASSLAAENYGYTF